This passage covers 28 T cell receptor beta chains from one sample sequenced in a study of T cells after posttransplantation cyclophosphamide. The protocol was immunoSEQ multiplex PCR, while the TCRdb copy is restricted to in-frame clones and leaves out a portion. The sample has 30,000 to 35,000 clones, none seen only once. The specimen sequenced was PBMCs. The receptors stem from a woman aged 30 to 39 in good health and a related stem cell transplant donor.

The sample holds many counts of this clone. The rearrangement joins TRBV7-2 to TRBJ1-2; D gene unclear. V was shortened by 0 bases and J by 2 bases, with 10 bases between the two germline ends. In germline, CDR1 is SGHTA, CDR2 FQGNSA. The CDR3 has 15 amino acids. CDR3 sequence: CASSLAPGANYGYTF. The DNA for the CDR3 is TGTGCCAGCAGCTTAGCGCCAGGTGCAAACTATGGCTACACCTTC.

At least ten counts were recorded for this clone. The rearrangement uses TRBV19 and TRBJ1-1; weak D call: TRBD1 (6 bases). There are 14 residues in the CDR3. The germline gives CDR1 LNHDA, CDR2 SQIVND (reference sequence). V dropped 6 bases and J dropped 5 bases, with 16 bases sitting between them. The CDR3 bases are TGTGCCAGTAGCAGACAGGCCTCGTCTACTGAAGCTTTCTTT. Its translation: CASSRQASSTEAFF.

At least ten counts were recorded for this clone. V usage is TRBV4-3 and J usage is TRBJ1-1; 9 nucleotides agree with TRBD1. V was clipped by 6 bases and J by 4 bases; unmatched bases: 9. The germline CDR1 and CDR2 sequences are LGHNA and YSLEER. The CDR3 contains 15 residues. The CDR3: CASRPGQGFFTEAFF. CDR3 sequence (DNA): TGCGCCAGCAGACCGGGACAGGGTTTTTTCACTGAAGCTTTCTTT.

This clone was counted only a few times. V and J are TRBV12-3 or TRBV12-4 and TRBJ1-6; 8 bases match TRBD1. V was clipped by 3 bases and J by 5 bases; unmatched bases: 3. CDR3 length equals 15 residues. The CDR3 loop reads CASSLETGDNSPLHF. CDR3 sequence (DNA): TGTGCCAGCAGTTTGGAGACAGGGGATAATTCACCCCTCCACTTT.

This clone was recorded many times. CDR3 DNA sequence: TGTGCCAGCAGAGTCGCGGGTGAACAGCCCCAGCATTTT. Protein sequence: CASRVAGEQPQHF. The V and J genes are TRBV28 and TRBJ1-5; D unclear. The CDR3 has 13 residues. V was pared by 6 bases and J by 7 bases, with 13 bases between. The germline CDR1 and CDR2 sequences are MDHEN and SYDVKM.

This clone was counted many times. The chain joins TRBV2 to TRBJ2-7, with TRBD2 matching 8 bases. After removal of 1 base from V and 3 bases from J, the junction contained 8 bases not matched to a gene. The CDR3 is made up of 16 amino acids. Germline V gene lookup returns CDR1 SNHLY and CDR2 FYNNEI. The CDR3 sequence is CASSEEGTRVGYEQYF. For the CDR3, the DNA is TGTGCCAGCAGTGAAGAGGGGACTAGGGTAGGCTACGAGCAGTACTTC.

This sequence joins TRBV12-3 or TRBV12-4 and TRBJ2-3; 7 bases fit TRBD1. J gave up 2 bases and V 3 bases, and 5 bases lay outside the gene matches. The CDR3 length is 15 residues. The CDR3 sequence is CASSFGGQYTDTQYF. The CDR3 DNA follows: TGTGCCAGCAGTTTTGGGGGACAGTACACAGATACGCAGTATTTT.

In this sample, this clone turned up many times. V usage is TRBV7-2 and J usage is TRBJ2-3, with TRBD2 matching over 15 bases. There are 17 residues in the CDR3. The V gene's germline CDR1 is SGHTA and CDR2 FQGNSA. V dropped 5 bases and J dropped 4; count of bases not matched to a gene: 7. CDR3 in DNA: TGTGCCAGCAGCCCGGGGACTAGCGGGGGGCGGGCAGATACGCAGTATTTT. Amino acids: CASSPGTSGGRADTQYF.

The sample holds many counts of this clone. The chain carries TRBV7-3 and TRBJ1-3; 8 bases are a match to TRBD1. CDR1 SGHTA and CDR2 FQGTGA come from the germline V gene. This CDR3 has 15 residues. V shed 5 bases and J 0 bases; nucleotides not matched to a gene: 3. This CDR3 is CASSTGQASGNTIYF. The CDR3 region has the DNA TGTGCCAGCAGCACGGGACAGGCCTCTGGAAACACCATATATTTT. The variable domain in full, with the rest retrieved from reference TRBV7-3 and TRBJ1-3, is GAGVSQTPSNKVTEKGKYVELRCDPISGHTALYWYRQSLGQGPEFLIYFQGTGAADDSGLPNDRFFAVRPEGSVSTLKIQRTERGDSAVYLCASSTGQASGNTIYFGEGSWLTVV.

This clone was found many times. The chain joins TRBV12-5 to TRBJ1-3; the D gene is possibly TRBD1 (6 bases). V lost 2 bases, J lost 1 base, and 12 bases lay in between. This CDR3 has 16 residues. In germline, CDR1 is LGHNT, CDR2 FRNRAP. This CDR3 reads CASGLIGGISGNTIYF. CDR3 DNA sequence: TGTGCTAGTGGTTTGATTGGGGGCATTTCTGGAAACACCATATATTTT. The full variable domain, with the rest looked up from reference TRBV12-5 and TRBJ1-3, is DARVTQTPRHKVTEMGQEVTMRCQPILGHNTVFWYRQTMMQGLELLAYFRNRAPLDDSGMPKDRFSAEMPDATLATLKIQPSEPRDSAVYFCASGLIGGISGNTIYFGEGSWLTVV.

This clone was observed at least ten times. CDR3 DNA: TGTGCCAGTAGTACCTTACCGGGACAGACTCCCTACGAGCAGTACTTC. It codes for CASSTLPGQTPYEQYF. The J gene is TRBJ2-7, the V gene TRBV19; 7 bases are a match to TRBD1. V trimming: 4 bases; J trimming: 2 bases; junction bases outside the gene matches: 11. The CDR3 runs 16 residues. Germline V gene lookup returns CDR1 LNHDA and CDR2 SQIVND (reference sequence).

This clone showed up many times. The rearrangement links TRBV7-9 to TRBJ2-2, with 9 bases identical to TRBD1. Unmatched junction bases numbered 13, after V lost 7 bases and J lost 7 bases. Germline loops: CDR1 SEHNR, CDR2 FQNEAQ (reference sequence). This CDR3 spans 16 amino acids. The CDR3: CASNTRDRVTIGELFF. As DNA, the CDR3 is TGTGCCAGCAACACGCGGGACAGGGTAACAATCGGGGAGCTGTTTTTT.

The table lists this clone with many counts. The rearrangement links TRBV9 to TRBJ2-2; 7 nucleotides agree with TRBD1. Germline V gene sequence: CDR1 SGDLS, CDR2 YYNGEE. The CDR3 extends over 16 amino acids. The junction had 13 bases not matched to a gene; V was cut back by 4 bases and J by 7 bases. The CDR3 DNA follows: TGTGCCAGCAGCCCGGTAGGGTCAGGGGGAAACGGGGAGCTGTTTTTT. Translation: CASSPVGSGGNGELFF.

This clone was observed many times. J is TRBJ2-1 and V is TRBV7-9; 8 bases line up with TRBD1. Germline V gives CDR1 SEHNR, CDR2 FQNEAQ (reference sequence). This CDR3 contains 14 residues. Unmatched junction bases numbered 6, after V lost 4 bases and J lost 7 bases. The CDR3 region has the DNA TGTGCCAGCAGCTCGAGACAGGGGTTGAATGAGCAGTTCTTC. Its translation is CASSSRQGLNEQFF.

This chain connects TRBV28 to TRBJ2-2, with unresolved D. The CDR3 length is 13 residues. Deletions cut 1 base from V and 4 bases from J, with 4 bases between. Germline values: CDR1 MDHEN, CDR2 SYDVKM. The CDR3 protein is CASSLYSTGELFF. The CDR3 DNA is TGTGCCAGCAGTTTATACTCCACCGGGGAGCTGTTTTTT.

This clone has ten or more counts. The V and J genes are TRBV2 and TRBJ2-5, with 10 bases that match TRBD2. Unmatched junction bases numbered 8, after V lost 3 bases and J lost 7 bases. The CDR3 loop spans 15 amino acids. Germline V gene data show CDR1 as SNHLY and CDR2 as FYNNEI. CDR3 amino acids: CASSDGLAVSWTQYF. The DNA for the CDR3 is TGTGCCAGCAGTGATGGACTAGCGGTTTCGTGGACCCAGTACTTC.

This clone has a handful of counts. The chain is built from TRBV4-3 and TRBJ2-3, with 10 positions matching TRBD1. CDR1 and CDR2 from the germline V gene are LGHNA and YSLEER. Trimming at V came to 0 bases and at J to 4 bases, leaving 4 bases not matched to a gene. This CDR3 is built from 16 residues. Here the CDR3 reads CASSQDIGTGADTQYF. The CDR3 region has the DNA TGCGCCAGCAGCCAAGATATCGGGACAGGGGCAGATACGCAGTATTTT.

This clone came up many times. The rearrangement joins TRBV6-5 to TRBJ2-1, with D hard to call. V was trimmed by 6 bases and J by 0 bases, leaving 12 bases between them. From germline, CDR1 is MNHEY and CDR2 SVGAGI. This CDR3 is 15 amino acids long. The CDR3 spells CASSPPGYSYNEQFF. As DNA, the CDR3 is TGTGCCAGCAGCCCCCCAGGCTACTCCTACAATGAGCAGTTCTTC.

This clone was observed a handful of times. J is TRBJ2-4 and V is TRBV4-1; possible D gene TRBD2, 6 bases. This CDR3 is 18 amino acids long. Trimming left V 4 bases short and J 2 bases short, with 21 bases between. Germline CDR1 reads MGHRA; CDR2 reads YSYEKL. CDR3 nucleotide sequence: TGCGCCAGCAGCCCCAAGAGAGAGGCGGGGTGGACCAAAAACATTCAGTACTTC. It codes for CASSPKREAGWTKNIQYF.

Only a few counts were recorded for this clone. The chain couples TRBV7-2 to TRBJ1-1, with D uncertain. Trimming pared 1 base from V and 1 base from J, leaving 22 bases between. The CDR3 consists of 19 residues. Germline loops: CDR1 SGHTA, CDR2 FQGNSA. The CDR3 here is CASSLGWYSHPDRNTEAFF. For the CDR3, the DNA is TGTGCCAGCAGCTTAGGGTGGTACAGTCATCCGGATAGGAACACTGAAGCTTTCTTT. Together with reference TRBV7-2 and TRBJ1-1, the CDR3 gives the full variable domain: GAGVSQSPSNKVTEKGKDVELRCDPISGHTALYWYRQSLGQGLEFLIYFQGNSAPDKSGLPSDRFSAERTGGSVSTLTIQRTQQEDSAVYLCASSLGWYSHPDRNTEAFFGQGTRLTVV.

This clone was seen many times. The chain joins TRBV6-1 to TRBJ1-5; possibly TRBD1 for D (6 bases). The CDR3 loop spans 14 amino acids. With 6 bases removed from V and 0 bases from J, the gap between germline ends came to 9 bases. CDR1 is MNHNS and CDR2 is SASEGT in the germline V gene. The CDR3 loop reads CASSGQYSNQPQHF. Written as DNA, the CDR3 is TGTGCCAGCAGCGGACAGTATAGCAATCAGCCCCAGCATTTT.

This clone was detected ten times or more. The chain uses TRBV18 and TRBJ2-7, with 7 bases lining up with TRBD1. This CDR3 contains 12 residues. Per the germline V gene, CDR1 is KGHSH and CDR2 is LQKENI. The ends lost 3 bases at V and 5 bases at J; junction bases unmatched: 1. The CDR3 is CASSPGTDEQYF. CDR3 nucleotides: TGTGCCAGCTCACCCGGGACAGACGAGCAGTACTTC. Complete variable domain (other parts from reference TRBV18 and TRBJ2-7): NAGVMQNPRHLVRRRGQEARLRCSPMKGHSHVYWYRQLPEEGLKFMVYLQKENIIDESGMPKERFSAEFPKEGPSILRIQQVVRGDSAAYFCASSPGTDEQYFGPGTRLTVT.

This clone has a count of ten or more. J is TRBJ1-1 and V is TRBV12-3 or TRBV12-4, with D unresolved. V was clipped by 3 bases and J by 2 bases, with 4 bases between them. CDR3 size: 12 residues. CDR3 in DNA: TGTGCCAGCAGTTTCCTTAACACTGAAGCTTTCTTT. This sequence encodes CASSFLNTEAFF.

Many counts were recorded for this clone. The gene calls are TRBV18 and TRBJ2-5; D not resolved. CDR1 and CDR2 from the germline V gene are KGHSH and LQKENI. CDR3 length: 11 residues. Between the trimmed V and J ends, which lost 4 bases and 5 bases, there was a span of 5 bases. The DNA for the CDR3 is TGTGCCAGCTCACTTTCGGAGACCCAGTACTTC. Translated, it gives CASSLSETQYF.

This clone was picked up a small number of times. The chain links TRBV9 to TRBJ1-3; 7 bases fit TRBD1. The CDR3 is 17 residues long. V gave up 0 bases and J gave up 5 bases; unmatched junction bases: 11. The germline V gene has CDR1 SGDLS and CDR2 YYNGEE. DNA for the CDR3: TGTGCCAGCAGCGTAGCCCCGATCGACAGGGAGCGAAACACCATATATTTT. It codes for CASSVAPIDRERNTIYF.

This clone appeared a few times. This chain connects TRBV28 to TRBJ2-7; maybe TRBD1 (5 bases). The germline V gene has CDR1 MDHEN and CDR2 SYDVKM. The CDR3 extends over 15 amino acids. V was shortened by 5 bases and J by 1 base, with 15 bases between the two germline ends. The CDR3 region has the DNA TGTGCCAGCAGTGTTAGGGAAAGGGGATCCTACGAGCAGTACTTC. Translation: CASSVRERGSYEQYF. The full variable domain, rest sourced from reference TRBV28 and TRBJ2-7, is DVKVTQSSRYLVKRTGEKVFLECVQDMDHENMFWYRQDPGLGLRLIYFSYDVKMKEKGDIPEGYSVSREKKERFSLILESASTNQTSMYLCASSVRERGSYEQYFGPGTRLTVT.

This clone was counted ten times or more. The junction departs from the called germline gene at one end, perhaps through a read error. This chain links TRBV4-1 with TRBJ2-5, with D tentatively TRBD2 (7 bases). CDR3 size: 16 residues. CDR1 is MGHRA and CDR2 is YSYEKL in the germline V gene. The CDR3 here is CTSSHPERGGRQTQYF. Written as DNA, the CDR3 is TGCACCAGCAGCCACCCTGAAAGGGGGGGCCGGCAGACCCAGTACTTC.

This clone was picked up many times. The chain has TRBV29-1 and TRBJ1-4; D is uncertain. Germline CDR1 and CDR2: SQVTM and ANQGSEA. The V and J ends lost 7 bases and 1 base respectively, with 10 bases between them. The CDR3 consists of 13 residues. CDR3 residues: CSAEGETNEKLFF. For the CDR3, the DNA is TGCAGCGCAGAAGGTGAAACTAATGAAAAACTGTTTTTT.